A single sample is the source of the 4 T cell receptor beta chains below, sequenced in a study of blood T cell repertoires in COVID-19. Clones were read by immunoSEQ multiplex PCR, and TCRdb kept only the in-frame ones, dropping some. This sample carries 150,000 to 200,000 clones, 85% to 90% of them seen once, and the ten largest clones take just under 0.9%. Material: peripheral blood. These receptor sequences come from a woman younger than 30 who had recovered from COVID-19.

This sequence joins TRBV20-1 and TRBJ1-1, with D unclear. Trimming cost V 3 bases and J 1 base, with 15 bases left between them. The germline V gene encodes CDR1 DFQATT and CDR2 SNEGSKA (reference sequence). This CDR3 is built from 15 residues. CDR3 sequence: CSASYGQSSNTEAFF. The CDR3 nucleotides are TGCAGTGCTAGTTATGGTCAGTCGTCGAACACTGAAGCTTTCTTT.

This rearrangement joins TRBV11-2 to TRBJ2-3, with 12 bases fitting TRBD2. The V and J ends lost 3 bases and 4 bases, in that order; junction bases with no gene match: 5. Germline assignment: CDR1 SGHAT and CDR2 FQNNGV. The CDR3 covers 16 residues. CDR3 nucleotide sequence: TGTGCCAGCAGCTTCCTAGCGGGAGGGTTTCCAGATACGCAGTATTTT. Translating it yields CASSFLAGGFPDTQYF.

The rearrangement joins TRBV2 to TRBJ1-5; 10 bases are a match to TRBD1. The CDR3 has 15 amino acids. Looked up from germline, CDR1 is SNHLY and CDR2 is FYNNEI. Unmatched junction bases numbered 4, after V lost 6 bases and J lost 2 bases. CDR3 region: CASRPGTGGNQPQHF. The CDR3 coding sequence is TGTGCCAGCAGACCCGGGACAGGGGGCAATCAGCCCCAGCATTTT. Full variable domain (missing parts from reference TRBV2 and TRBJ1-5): EPEVTQTPSHQVTQMGQEVILRCVPISNHLYFYWYRQILGQKVEFLVSFYNNEISEKSEIFDDQFSVERPDGSNFTLKIRSTKLEDSAMYFCASRPGTGGNQPQHFGDGTRLSIL.

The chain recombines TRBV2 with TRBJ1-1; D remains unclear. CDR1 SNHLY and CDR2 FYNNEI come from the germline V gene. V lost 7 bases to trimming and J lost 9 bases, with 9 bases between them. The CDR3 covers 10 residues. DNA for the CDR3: TGTGCCAGCATCTTAGAGAAAGCTTTCTTT. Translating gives CASILEKAFF.